This TCR beta chain emerged from a study of T cells expressing NK-cell markers. The CDR3 totals 13 residues. Germline V gene sequence: CDR1 LGHNA, CDR2 YSLEER. TCRdb reprocessed the 5' RACE reads and keeps a single row for each CDR3 protein, giving no DNA. The sample holds hundreds of thousands of distinct CDR3 sequences. Sequences were obtained from blood T cells: a sorted CD56 or NKG2C T cell subset, CD4+ or CD8+ T cells, or bulk PBMC T cells (not recorded which). The chain is built from TRBV4-3 and TRBJ2-1; with no DNA, the TCRdb D assignment of TRBD1 cannot be verified. The receptor's source is a young man in good health. The CDR3 is CASSQGTGDEQFF.